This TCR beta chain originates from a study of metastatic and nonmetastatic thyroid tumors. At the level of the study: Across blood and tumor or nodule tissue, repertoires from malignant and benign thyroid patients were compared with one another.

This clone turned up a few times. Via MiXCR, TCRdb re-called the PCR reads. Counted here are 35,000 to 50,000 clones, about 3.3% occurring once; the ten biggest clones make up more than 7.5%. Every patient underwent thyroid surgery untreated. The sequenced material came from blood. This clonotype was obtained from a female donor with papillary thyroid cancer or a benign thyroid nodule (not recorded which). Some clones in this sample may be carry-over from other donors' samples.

The CDR3 loop reads CASSLQGQGAREQYF. CDR3 in DNA: TGCGCCAGCAGCTTGCAGGGACAGGGGGCGAGGGAGCAGTACTTC. The rearrangement joins TRBV5-1 to TRBJ2-7; TRBD1 matches at 12 bases. The CDR3 totals 15 residues. The V gene end was trimmed by 1 base and the J gene end by 7 bases; junction bases not matched to a gene: 6. Per the germline V gene, CDR1 is SGHRS and CDR2 is YFSETQ. Based on the CDR3 plus reference TRBV5-1 and TRBJ2-7, the full variable domain is KAGVTQTPRYLIKTRGQQVTLSCSPISGHRSVSWYQQTPGQGLQFLFEYFSETQRNKGNFPGRFSGRQFSNSRSEMNVSTLELGDSALYLCASSLQGQGAREQYFGPGTRLTVT.